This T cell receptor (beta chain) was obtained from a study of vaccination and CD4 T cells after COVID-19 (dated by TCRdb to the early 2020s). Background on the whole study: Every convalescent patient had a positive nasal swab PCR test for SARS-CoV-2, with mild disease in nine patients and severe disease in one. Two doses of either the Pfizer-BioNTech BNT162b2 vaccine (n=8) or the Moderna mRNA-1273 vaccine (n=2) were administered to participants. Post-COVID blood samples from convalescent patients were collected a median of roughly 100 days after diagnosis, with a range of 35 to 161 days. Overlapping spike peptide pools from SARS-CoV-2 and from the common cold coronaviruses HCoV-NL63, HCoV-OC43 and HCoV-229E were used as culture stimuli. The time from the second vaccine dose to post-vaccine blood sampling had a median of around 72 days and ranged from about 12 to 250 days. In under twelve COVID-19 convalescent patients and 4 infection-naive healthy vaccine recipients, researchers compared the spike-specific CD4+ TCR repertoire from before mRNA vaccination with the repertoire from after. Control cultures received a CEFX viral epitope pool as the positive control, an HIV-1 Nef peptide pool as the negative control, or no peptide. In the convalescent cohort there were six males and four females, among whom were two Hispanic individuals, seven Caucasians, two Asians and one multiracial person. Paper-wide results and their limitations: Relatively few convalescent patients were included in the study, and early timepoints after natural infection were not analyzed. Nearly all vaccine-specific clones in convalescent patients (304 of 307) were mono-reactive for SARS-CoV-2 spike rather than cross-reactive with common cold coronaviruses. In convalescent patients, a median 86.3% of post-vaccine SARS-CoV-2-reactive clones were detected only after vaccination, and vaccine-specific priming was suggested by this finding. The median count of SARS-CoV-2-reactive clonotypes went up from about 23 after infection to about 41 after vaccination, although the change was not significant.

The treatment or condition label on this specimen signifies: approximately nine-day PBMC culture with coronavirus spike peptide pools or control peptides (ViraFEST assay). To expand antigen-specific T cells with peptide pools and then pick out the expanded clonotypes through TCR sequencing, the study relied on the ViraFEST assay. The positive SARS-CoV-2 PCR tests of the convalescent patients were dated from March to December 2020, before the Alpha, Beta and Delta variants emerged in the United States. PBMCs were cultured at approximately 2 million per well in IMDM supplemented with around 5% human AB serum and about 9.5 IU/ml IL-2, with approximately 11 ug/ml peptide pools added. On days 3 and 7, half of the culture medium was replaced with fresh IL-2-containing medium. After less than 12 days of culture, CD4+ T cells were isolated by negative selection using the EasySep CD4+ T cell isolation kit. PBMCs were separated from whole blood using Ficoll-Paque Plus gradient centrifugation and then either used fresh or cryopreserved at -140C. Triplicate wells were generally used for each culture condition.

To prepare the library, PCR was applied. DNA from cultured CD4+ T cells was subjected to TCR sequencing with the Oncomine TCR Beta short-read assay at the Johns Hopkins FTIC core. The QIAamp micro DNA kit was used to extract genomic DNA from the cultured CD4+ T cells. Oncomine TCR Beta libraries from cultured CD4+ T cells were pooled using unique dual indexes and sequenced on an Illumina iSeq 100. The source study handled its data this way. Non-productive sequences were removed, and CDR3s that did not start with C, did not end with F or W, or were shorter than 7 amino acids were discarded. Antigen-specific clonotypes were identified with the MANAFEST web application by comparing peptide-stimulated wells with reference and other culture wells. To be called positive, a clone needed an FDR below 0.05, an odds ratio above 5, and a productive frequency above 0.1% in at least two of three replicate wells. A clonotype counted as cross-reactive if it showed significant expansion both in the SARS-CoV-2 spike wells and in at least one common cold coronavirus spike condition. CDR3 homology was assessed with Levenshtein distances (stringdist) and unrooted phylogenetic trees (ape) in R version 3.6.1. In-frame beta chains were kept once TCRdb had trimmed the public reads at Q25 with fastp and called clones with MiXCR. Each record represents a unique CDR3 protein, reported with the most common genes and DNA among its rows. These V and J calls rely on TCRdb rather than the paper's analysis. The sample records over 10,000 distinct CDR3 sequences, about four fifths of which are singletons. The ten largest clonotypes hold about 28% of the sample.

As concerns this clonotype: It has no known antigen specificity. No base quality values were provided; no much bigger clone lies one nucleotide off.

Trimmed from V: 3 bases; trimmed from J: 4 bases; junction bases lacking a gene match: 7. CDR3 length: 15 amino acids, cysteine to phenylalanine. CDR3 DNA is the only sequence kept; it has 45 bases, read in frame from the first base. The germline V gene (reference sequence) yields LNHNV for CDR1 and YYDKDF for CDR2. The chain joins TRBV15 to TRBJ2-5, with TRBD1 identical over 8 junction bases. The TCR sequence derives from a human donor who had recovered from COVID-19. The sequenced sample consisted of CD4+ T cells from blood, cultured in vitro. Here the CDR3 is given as CATSRDRVGSETQYF. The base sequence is TGTGCCACCAGCAGGGACAGGGTTGGGTCAGAGACCCAGTACTTC.